The clone carrying this TCR beta chain has ten or more counts. The data stem from a study of regulatory T cells in long-lasting Graves disease. Relying on iRepertoire HTBI primers and Arm-PCR of CDR3 regions, the team built TCR beta libraries. Each CDR3 protein gets one entry after TCRdb re-called the multiplex PCR reads with MiXCR. The table lists hundreds of thousands of distinct CDR3 sequences, about 15% of them singletons, with roughly 18% in the top ten. Stated time point: newly diagnosed GD, antithyroid drugs for less than 3 months. TCR sequences were obtained from RNA taken from PBMCs. V gave up 3 bases and J gave up 4 bases, with 18 bases separating them. The length of the CDR3 is 16 residues. The germline V gene encodes CDR1 DFQATT and CDR2 SNEGSKA (reference sequence). This same sample was also part of a study on T cells in Graves' hyperthyroidism and ophthalmopathy. From that study: Most thyroid clonotypes expanded above 0.001 appeared in blood too.

The chain has TRBV20-1 and TRBJ2-2; D uncertain. The sequence came from a woman in her 30s with Graves disease. The material was peripheral blood mononuclear cells (PBMCs), obtained at new diagnosis, from a patient treated with antithyroid drugs. In nucleotides, the CDR3 is TGCAGTGCTAGGTCAGGCCCCTTCCCTTTCACCGGGGAGCTGTTTTTT. As protein: CSARSGPFPFTGELFF.